This T cell receptor beta chain is drawn from a study (dated by TCRdb to between 2015 and 2017). Background on the whole study: The study set out to test whether tumor-infiltrating Tregs in breast cancer get recruited from blood Tregs or are instead converted in situ from other CD4+ T cell subsets. The study at large found these results: Tumor memory CD4+ T cell TCR gene usage clustered with blood and lymph node memory CD4+ cells and lymph node naive CD4+ cells. The validation in the larger cohort was limited to a single TCR beta V-J rearrangement instead of whole repertoires. The TCR alpha and beta sequences of tumor-infiltrating Tregs showed the greatest overlap with tumor naive CD4+ T cells, followed by blood naive CD4+ T cells.

Full-length TCR variable regions were amplified by 5' RACE PCR using constant-region reverse primers, and then by semi-nested PCR using Nested Universal Primer A. The ReliaPrep RNA Cell Miniprep System was used to extract total RNA, which was then reverse transcribed into 5'RACE-ready cDNA with the SMARTer RACE 5'/3' Kit. An Illumina MiSeq was used to sequence the full-length TCR alpha and beta libraries, which had been barcoded with multiplex adaptors. In the original analysis: For each of nine subset-tissue groups, sequencing data from the five patients were combined, and the groups were compared by unsupervised clustering of TCR gene usage. The Morisita-Horn index was used to calculate repertoire similarity, with shared sequences weighted according to their contribution to each repertoire. Through fastp at Q25 and MiXCR, TCRdb rebuilt clones from the public reads, retaining in-frame beta chains. One record per CDR3 amino acid sequence lists the most common genes and DNA. These V and J calls originate from TCRdb's pipeline instead of the authors' own analysis. In this sample the table shows fewer than 12,000 distinct CDR3 sequences, under 20% of which occur a single time. Of the sample, 3.5% to 4% is held by the ten largest clones.

Cells that were CD4+CD25+CD127-/low were isolated as Tregs. Tregs, naive and memory CD4+ T cells from tumor, blood and ipsilateral draining lymph nodes of a few breast cancer patients underwent full-length TCR alpha and beta sequencing. Tumor tissue, along with lymph nodes from ipsilateral axillary dissection, was perfused with PBS, minced, and then digested using collagenase I and hyaluronidase. Mononuclear cells from lymph nodes or roughly 50 ml of peripheral blood were isolated by Ficoll density gradient centrifugation. A purity exceeding 90% was confirmed by FACS for the sorted cell populations. In this sample, this clonotype turned up many times. Its antigen has not been determined. Per-base quality was not reported, and no clone a single base away is much larger than it. There are 14 amino acids in the CDR3, from cysteine to phenylalanine inclusive. The entry retains the CDR3 DNA only, 42 bases that are in frame from base 1.

The sequence was collected from a female donor with breast cancer. This chain is built from TRBV21-1 and TRBJ2-1. TRBV21-1 is labeled a pseudogene. Source material: Tregs sorted from a lymph node. CDR3 protein: CASTERAWHNEQFF. The nucleotide sequence reads TGTGCCAGCACCGAAAGGGCGTGGCACAATGAGCAGTTCTTC.